These 30 T cell receptor beta chains share one sample of origin, sequenced in a study of T cells after yellow fever vaccination. TCRdb passed the 5' RACE reads through MiXCR, listing each CDR3 protein once. The sample holds 300,000 to 400,000 distinct CDR3 sequences, about 8.7% seen once. The sample was PBMCs, taken on the day of the first yellow fever vaccination. These receptors came from a man between 18 and 29 years old who received the YFV17D yellow fever vaccine.

There are many counts of this clonotype. In nucleotides, the CDR3 is TGCAGCGTTGTACACAGTATGAACACTGAAGCTTTCTTT. Its translation: CSVVHSMNTEAFF. The chain has TRBV29-1 and TRBJ1-1; D gene ambiguous. Trimming took off 4 bases at V and 0 bases at J, with 9 bases between the two ends. Germline values: CDR1 SQVTM, CDR2 ANQGSEA. This CDR3 region has 13 residues.

This clonotype was recorded at least ten times. This rearrangement joins TRBV12-3 or TRBV12-4 to TRBJ2-5; possibly TRBD2 for D (5 bases). The CDR3 runs to 17 residues. Trimming took off 6 bases at V and 2 bases at J, with 22 bases between the two ends. The CDR3 loop reads CASSLGKFGGSQETQYF. CDR3 coding DNA: TGTGCCAGCAGCCTGGGTAAATTTGGAGGTAGTCAAGAGACCCAGTACTTC.

The J gene is TRBJ2-2, the V gene TRBV20-1; D not certain. This CDR3 comprises 15 residues. Germline loops: CDR1 DFQATT, CDR2 SNEGSKA (reference sequence). Trimming removed 5 bases from V and 2 bases from J, with 15 bases in between. The CDR3 bases are TGCAGTGCTGCCCCTACCATCCAAAACACCGGGGAGCTGTTTTTT. Its translation: CSAAPTIQNTGELFF.

This clonotype was counted between two and nine times. The rearrangement links TRBV4-2 to TRBJ1-4; D is ambiguous. The CDR3 sequence is 11 residues long. Between the trimmed V and J ends, which lost 1 base and 13 bases, there was a span of 7 bases. CDR1 and CDR2 (germline): LGHNA, YNFKEQ. The chain's CDR3 is CASSQARGLFF. In DNA form, the CDR3 reads TGTGCCAGCAGCCAAGCAAGAGGACTGTTTTTT.

This clonotype was picked up a small number of times. The chain carries TRBV7-8 and TRBJ2-7; D may be TRBD1 or TRBD2 (5 bases each). CDR1 is SGHVS, CDR2 FQNEAQ, per germline. Trimming pared 7 bases from V and 0 bases from J, leaving 13 bases between. This CDR3 has 14 amino acids. The DNA of the CDR3 is TGTGCCAGCACCAACCGGGGCCTCTCCTACGAGCAGTACGTC. Amino acid sequence: CASTNRGLSYEQYV.

This clonotype was observed many times. This chain links TRBV5-1 with TRBJ2-4; TRBD2 might be the D (7 bases). CDR1 is SGHRS, CDR2 YFSETQ, per germline. Trimming removed 1 base at V and 5 bases at J, with 13 bases between. This CDR3 is 15 amino acids long. The CDR3 bases are TGCGCCAGCAGCTTGATGGGGGGGGCCGAAAACATTCAGTACTTC. This sequence encodes CASSLMGGAENIQYF.

For this clonotype: Its ends do not fully match the called genes, so a read error is possible. The V call is TRBV4-3, the J call TRBJ2-5, with 11 bases aligning to TRBD2. Germline V gives CDR1 LGHNA, CDR2 YSLEER. This CDR3 is 14 amino acids long. The CDR3 here is CASSQATRLAGLNF. Here the CDR3 DNA reads TGCGCCAGCAGCCAGGCAACTCGACTAGCGGGATTAAACTTC.

This clonotype was picked up a small number of times. V is TRBV6-1 and J is TRBJ1-5, with D perhaps matching TRBD1 (6 bases). CDR1 is MNHNS, CDR2 SASEGT, per germline. The ends were cut back, 3 bases at V and 0 bases at J, with 12 bases in the middle. The CDR3 is made up of 16 amino acids. CDR3 coding DNA: TGTGCCAGCAGTGACCCCCAGGGGAATAGCAATCAGCCCCAGCATTTT. Translation gives CASSDPQGNSNQPQHF.

This clonotype has ten or more counts. V is TRBV30 and J is TRBJ2-4, with 8 bases identical to TRBD1. The CDR3 totals 13 residues. Per the germline V gene, CDR1 is GTSNPN and CDR2 is SVGIG (reference sequence). V dropped 1 base and J dropped 8; count of bases not matched to a gene: 4. The CDR3 nucleotides are TGTGCCTGGAGTGCAGGGGGCAGGGACATTCAGTACTTC. It is translated as CAWSAGGRDIQYF.

This clonotype was seen a few times. The gene calls are TRBV6-2 or TRBV6-3 and TRBJ2-7, with D tentatively TRBD2 (6 bases). The CDR3 extends over 17 amino acids. V shed 5 bases and J shed 6 bases, with 26 bases lying between them. CDR1 is MNHEY and CDR2 is SVGEGT in the germline V gene. CDR3: CASSDDAAGRKSLEQYF. The CDR3 DNA sequence: TGTGCCAGCAGTGACGACGCAGCCGGGAGAAAGTCCCTCGAGCAGTACTTC.

The chain couples TRBV27 to TRBJ1-2; 7 bases match TRBD1. Germline V gene lookup returns CDR1 MNHEY and CDR2 SMNVEV (reference sequence). The CDR3 consists of 15 residues. V shed 3 bases and J 4 bases; nucleotides not matched to a gene: 8. CDR3 in amino acids: CASSFGTGVGYGYTF. The CDR3 coding sequence is TGTGCCAGCAGTTTCGGAACAGGGGTCGGCTATGGCTACACCTTC.

The chain carries TRBV20-1 and TRBJ2-2; a weak D match, TRBD2 (6 bases). Trimming removed 6 bases from V and 0 bases from J, with 11 bases in between. CDR1 is DFQATT and CDR2 is SNEGSKA in the germline V gene (reference sequence). The CDR3 totals 14 residues. The CDR3 DNA reads TGCAGTGCCCCAGTAGCGGCGAACACCGGGGAGCTGTTTTTT. Its translation: CSAPVAANTGELFF.

CDR3 sequence reads: CASSLGDAGGNTGELFF. CDR3 coding DNA: TGCGCCAGCAGCTTGGGGGACGCCGGGGGGAACACCGGGGAGCTGTTTTTT. V and J are TRBV5-1 and TRBJ2-2; D possibly corresponds to TRBD2 (6 bases). The CDR3 totals 17 residues. Germline CDR1 reads SGHRS; CDR2 reads YFSETQ. V dropped 0 bases and J dropped 1 base, with 13 bases sitting between them.

This clonotype was seen ten or more times. The V gene is TRBV7-6, the J gene TRBJ1-2; D is unresolved. CDR1 and CDR2 from the germline V gene are SGHVS and FNYEAQ. This CDR3 comprises 15 residues. Trimming shortened V by 5 bases and J by 6 bases, and 19 bases separated the two germline ends. The CDR3 reads CASSLNGMAGHGYTF. Here the CDR3 DNA reads TGTGCCAGCAGCCTGAATGGCATGGCAGGTCATGGCTACACCTTC.

The chain has TRBV7-9 and TRBJ2-7, with D uncertain. Germline CDR1 and CDR2: SEHNR and FQNEAQ (reference sequence). CDR3 size: 12 residues. Trimming shortened V by 3 bases and J by 6 bases, and 9 bases separated the two germline ends. CDR3 amino acids: CASSFILSEQYF. The CDR3 coding sequence is TGTGCCAGCAGCTTCATACTCTCCGAGCAGTACTTC.

The rearrangement joins TRBV2 to TRBJ1-1; D is unresolved. This CDR3 has 13 amino acids. The germline V gene has CDR1 SNHLY and CDR2 FYNNEI. Trimming took 8 bases from V and 5 from J, leaving 15 bases between them. The CDR3 DNA sequence: TGTGCCAGCTTTCAGTGGCCGGGGACTGAAGCTTTCTTT. It translates to CASFQWPGTEAFF.

V and J are TRBV5-1 and TRBJ2-3, with 7 bases fitting TRBD1. With 3 bases clipped from V and 5 bases from J, the junction kept 12 bases outside the gene matches. The CDR3 loop spans 16 amino acids. The V gene's germline CDR1 is SGHRS and CDR2 YFSETQ. CDR3 residues: CASSSLKQGQGDTQYF. CDR3 nucleotide sequence: TGCGCCAGCAGCTCCCTTAAACAGGGGCAAGGAGATACGCAGTATTTT.

The chain links TRBV6-1 to TRBJ2-5; 8 positions match TRBD2. V lost 6 bases, J lost 5 bases, and 5 bases stayed unmatched. The V gene's germline CDR1 is MNHNS and CDR2 SASEGT. CDR3 length: 13 amino acids. Written as DNA, the CDR3 is TGTGCCAGCAGCGGGGGGGTGCGCGAGACCCAGTACTTC. Its protein is CASSGGVRETQYF.

This chain connects TRBV4-1 to TRBJ1-1; a weak D match, TRBD1 (5 bases). In germline, CDR1 is MGHRA, CDR2 YSYEKL. This CDR3 is 14 amino acids long. V dropped 2 bases and J dropped 2 bases, with 9 bases sitting between them. CDR3: CASSQRQGNTEAFF. Written as DNA, the CDR3 is TGCGCCAGCAGCCAACGGCAGGGAAACACTGAAGCTTTCTTT.

This clonotype was seen more than once but under ten times. CDR3 DNA: TGTGCCAGCAGCTCTCAGCGGGGGGGCCGAGGCACCGGGGAGCTGTTTTTT. Its protein product is CASSSQRGGRGTGELFF. This sequence joins TRBV7-2 and TRBJ2-2; TRBD2 agrees at 10 bases. Unmatched junction bases numbered 9, after V lost 4 bases and J lost 4 bases. Germline V CDR1 and CDR2: SGHTA, FQGNSA. The CDR3 consists of 17 residues.

This clonotype was observed at least ten times. CDR3 residues: CASSLLAGVETQYF. The CDR3 DNA reads as TGTGCCAGCAGCCTCCTAGCGGGGGTAGAGACCCAGTACTTC. The rearrangement uses TRBV7-8 and TRBJ2-5; the match to TRBD2 covers 10 bases. V was clipped by 5 bases and J by 4 bases; unmatched bases: 4. The germline V gene has CDR1 SGHVS and CDR2 FQNEAQ. The CDR3 length is 14 residues.

The rearrangement uses TRBV5-5 and TRBJ1-4; a weak D match, TRBD1 (6 bases). The CDR3 consists of 16 residues. Per the germline V gene, CDR1 is SGHKS and CDR2 is YYEKEE (reference sequence). V was pared by 5 bases and J by 0 bases, with 14 bases between. Written as DNA, the CDR3 is TGTGCCAGCAGTCATTCCTGGACAGCAACTAATGAAAAACTGTTTTTT. Translation gives CASSHSWTATNEKLFF.

This clonotype showed up just a few times. The chain is built from TRBV7-9 and TRBJ1-1; 8 nucleotides align to TRBD1. Germline V CDR1 and CDR2: SEHNR, FQNEAQ (reference sequence). CDR3 length equals 13 residues. J lost 5 bases, V lost 8 bases, and 7 bases had no gene match. The CDR3: CASFDRGGTEAFF. CDR3 sequence (DNA): TGTGCCAGCTTCGACAGGGGAGGGACTGAAGCTTTCTTT.

V gene TRBV7-3 combines with J gene TRBJ2-1; 7 bases match TRBD1. The ends lost 5 bases at V and 5 bases at J; junction bases unmatched: 6. Germline V lookup: CDR1 SGHTA, CDR2 FQGTGA. The CDR3 runs 14 residues. The CDR3 DNA follows: TGTGCCAGCAGCCCAGGGGGTTTTGACAATGAGCAGTTCTTC. Protein: CASSPGGFDNEQFF.

The table lists this clonotype with many counts. The chain employs TRBV11-2 and TRBJ2-2; no reliable D call. Germline loops: CDR1 SGHAT, CDR2 FQNNGV. The CDR3 contains 13 residues. Deletions cut 5 bases from V and 5 bases from J, with 9 bases between. CDR3 coding DNA: TGTGCCAGCAGCCCTACCGGGACCGGGGAGCTGTTTTTT. It is translated as CASSPTGTGELFF.

This clonotype showed up just a few times. The V gene is TRBV9, the J gene TRBJ1-5, with a weak D call TRBD1 (6 bases). Germline V CDR1 and CDR2: SGDLS, YYNGEE. With 1 base removed from V and 7 bases from J, the gap between germline ends came to 15 bases. This CDR3 is 15 amino acids long. CDR3 sequence: CASSVLGGLGQPQHF. The CDR3 DNA reads as TGTGCCAGCAGCGTACTTGGGGGGCTGGGGCAGCCCCAGCATTTT.

This rearrangement joins TRBV10-3 to TRBJ1-5; D not certain. This CDR3 comprises 12 residues. Germline CDR1 and CDR2: ENHRY and SYGVKD. Trimming left V 4 bases short and J 3 bases short, with 4 bases between. In DNA, the CDR3 is TGTGCCATCAGTGCTCCCAATCAGCCCCAGCATTTT. Translating it yields CAISAPNQPQHF.

V usage is TRBV12-3 or TRBV12-4 and J usage is TRBJ1-4; 8 nucleotides match TRBD1. J gave up 8 bases and V 4 bases, and 9 bases lay outside the gene matches. There are 15 residues in the CDR3. The CDR3 DNA follows: TGTGCCAGCAGTTCCCCGACAGGGGCCAGGGAAAAACTGTTTTTT. The encoded protein is CASSSPTGAREKLFF.

The chain carries TRBV6-5 and TRBJ2-1; TRBD2 matches 14 bases. CDR1 and CDR2 (germline): MNHEY, SVGAGI. This CDR3 contains 18 residues. V lost 1 base and J lost 0; bases outside the gene matches: 2. CDR3 DNA: TGTGCCAGCAGTTACTATGGGACTAGCGGGGGCTCCTACAATGAGCAGTTCTTC. It is translated as CASSYYGTSGGSYNEQFF.

In its sample, this clonotype was seen many times. V is TRBV5-5 and J is TRBJ2-3; 7 bases line up with TRBD1. CDR1 is SGHKS and CDR2 is YYEKEE in the germline V gene (reference sequence). The CDR3 covers 17 residues. Trimming at V came to 2 bases and at J to 3 bases, leaving 12 bases not matched to a gene. CDR3 residues: CASSFGPRTGATDTQYF. As DNA, the CDR3 is TGTGCCAGCAGCTTCGGACCTAGGACAGGTGCGACAGATACGCAGTATTTT.